The source of this T cell receptor (beta chain) is a study of CD8+ T cells in alopecia areata. Study-level points and caveats: In patients, TCRs were shared less clearly than in mice, and HLA may possibly be involved. Higher clonality was seen in lesional scalp than in normal scalp, especially in alopecia totalis/universalis.

Regarding this clone: Antigen specificity is unknown.

The authors extracted RNA and reverse transcribed it into cDNA as the sequencing template. TCRdb's table, derived via immunoSEQ multiplex PCR, lists solely in-frame clones and lacks some. Here the sample spans about 140,000 clones, roughly 58% being singletons. Germline assignment: CDR1 MNHEY and CDR2 SMNVEV (reference sequence). Trimming took off 6 bases at V and 7 bases at J, with 7 bases between the two ends. The CDR3 has 12 residues. PBMCs served as the source from which CD4+ and CD8+ T cells were sorted. Sequenced sample: CD8+ T cells sorted from blood. The rearrangement uses TRBV27 and TRBJ2-6; TRBD2 is a possible D gene (6 bases). This clonotype was obtained from a human donor in good health. CDR3 DNA sequence: TGTGCCAGCAGGGAGGGAGCCAACGTCCTGACTTTC. This encodes CASREGANVLTF.